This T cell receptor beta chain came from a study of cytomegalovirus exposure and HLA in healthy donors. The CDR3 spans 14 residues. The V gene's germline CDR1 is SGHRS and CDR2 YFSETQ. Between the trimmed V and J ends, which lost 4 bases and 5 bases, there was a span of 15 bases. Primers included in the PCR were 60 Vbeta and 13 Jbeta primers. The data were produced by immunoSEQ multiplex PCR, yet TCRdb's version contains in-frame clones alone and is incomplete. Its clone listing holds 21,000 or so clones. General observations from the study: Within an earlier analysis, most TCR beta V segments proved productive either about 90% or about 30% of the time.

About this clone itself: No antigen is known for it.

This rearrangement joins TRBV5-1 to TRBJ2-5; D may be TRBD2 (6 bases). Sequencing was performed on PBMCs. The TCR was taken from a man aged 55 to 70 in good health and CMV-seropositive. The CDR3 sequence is CASSEGLSSETQYF. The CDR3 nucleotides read TGCGCCAGCAGCGAGGGACTTAGTAGTGAGACCCAGTACTTC.